These 30 T cell receptor beta chains came from one sample sequenced in a study of blood T cell repertoires in COVID-19. This table comes from immunoSEQ multiplex PCR, and its TCRdb copy is limited to in-frame clones, with some not included. The table shows about 93,000 clones, with just under 80% occurring only once. Sequenced input: peripheral blood. Receptor source: a human donor in a cohort sampled during active COVID-19.

This clone was recorded at least ten times. The gene calls are TRBV27 and TRBJ2-3; the match to TRBD2 covers 8 bases. CDR1 and CDR2 (germline): MNHEY, SMNVEV (reference sequence). Germline trimming cut 10 bases from V and 4 bases from J; bases unmatched to any gene: 7. CDR3 length: 13 amino acids. The DNA of the CDR3 is TGTGCCACCCGGGGGGGGTGGGCAGATACGCAGTATTTT. Translating gives CATRGGWADTQYF.

This chain links TRBV6-7 with TRBJ2-1; maybe TRBD1 (5 bases). TRBV6-7 is placed among ORFs of uncertain function. The V end was cut by 5 bases, the J end by 0 bases, with 14 bases between. This CDR3 is built from 16 residues. The CDR3 is CASSHKQASSYNEQFF. CDR3 DNA sequence: TGTGCCAGCAGTCACAAACAGGCGAGCTCCTACAATGAGCAGTTCTTC.

This clone is a singleton in its sample. The chain has TRBV28 and TRBJ2-7; 7 nucleotides line up with TRBD1. After removal of 7 bases from V and 6 bases from J, the junction contained 12 bases not matched to a gene. The CDR3 extends over 14 amino acids. Germline loops: CDR1 MDHEN, CDR2 SYDVKM. CDR3 sequence reads: CASTPPNRGSEQYF. In nucleotides, the CDR3 is TGTGCCAGCACTCCTCCTAACAGGGGAAGCGAGCAGTACTTC. Together with reference TRBV28 and TRBJ2-7, the CDR3 gives the full variable domain: DVKVTQSSRYLVKRTGEKVFLECVQDMDHENMFWYRQDPGLGLRLIYFSYDVKMKEKGDIPEGYSVSREKKERFSLILESASTNQTSMYLCASTPPNRGSEQYFGPGTRLTVT.

The chain uses TRBV6-6 and TRBJ2-7, with D tentatively TRBD2 (5 bases). CDR1 is MNHNY, CDR2 SVGAGI, per germline (reference sequence). Trimming took off 2 bases at V and 0 bases at J, with 11 bases between the two ends. CDR3 length equals 15 residues. The CDR3: CASSYGTGSSYEQYF. The DNA for the CDR3 is TGTGCCAGCAGTTACGGTACGGGGAGCTCCTACGAGCAGTACTTC.

This chain connects TRBV11-3 to TRBJ1-1, with 7 bases that match TRBD1. This CDR3 is 14 amino acids long. The germline V gene has CDR1 SGHNT and CDR2 YENEEA. The V and J ends lost 0 bases and 5 bases, in that order; junction bases with no gene match: 3. The CDR3 nucleotides read TGTGCCAGCAGCTTAGAAGGGGGCAGGACTGAAGCTTTCTTT. Protein: CASSLEGGRTEAFF.

This chain joins TRBV9 and TRBJ1-1, with 10 bases fitting TRBD1. Germline CDR1 and CDR2: SGDLS and YYNGEE. The CDR3 covers 15 residues. Germline trimming cut 4 bases from V and 5 bases from J; bases unmatched to any gene: 8. CDR3 amino acids: CASSPRQGAGTEAFF. CDR3 DNA sequence: TGTGCCAGCAGCCCACGACAGGGGGCAGGGACTGAAGCTTTCTTT. Variable domain in full (rest from reference TRBV9 and TRBJ1-1): DSGVTQTPKHLITATGQRVTLRCSPRSGDLSVYWYQQSLDQGLQFLIQYYNGEERAKGNILERFSAQQFPDLHSELNLSSLELGDSALYFCASSPRQGAGTEAFFGQGTRLTVV.

This sequence joins TRBV6-6 and TRBJ2-1; 14 bases are a match to TRBD2. The CDR3 has 15 amino acids. Germline CDR1 MNHNY, CDR2 SVGAGI (reference sequence). J lost 8 bases, V lost 2 bases, and 2 bases had no gene match. The CDR3 reads CASSYGTSGSYEQFF. As DNA, the CDR3 is TGTGCCAGCAGTTACGGGACTAGCGGGAGTTATGAGCAGTTCTTC.

The chain uses TRBV7-3 and TRBJ2-3, with D tentatively TRBD1 (7 bases). V was clipped by 6 bases and J by 0 bases, with 19 bases between them. The CDR3 spans 17 residues. The germline V gene has CDR1 SGHTA and CDR2 FQGTGA. The CDR3 coding sequence is TGTGCCAGCAGGGCACCAGGGGGAGGTCGAAGCACAGATACGCAGTATTTT. Its protein product is CASRAPGGGRSTDTQYF.

Worth noting for this clone: The junction departs from the called germline gene at one end, perhaps through a read error. Other DNA sequences in the sample encode the same CDR3. The chain carries TRBV6-5 and TRBJ1-1, with D perhaps TRBD1 (5 bases). CDR3 length: 15 residues. Per the germline V gene, CDR1 is MNHEY and CDR2 is SVGAGI. CDR3 sequence reads: CASSFGGGGNTEAFF. The CDR3 nucleotides read TGTGCCAGCAGTTTTGGCGGGGGGGGAAACACTGAAGCCTTCTTT.

This rearrangement joins TRBV27 to TRBJ2-1; 7 nucleotides match TRBD2. From germline, CDR1 is MNHEY and CDR2 SMNVEV (reference sequence). The CDR3 length is 13 residues. Trimming took 5 bases from V and 10 from J; bases not matched to a gene: 8. Here the CDR3 reads CASSLRPGLEQFF. In DNA form, the CDR3 reads TGTGCCAGCAGTCTACGACCGGGACTAGAGCAGTTCTTC.

By frequency in the sample, this clone is medium-sized. The J gene is TRBJ2-5, the V gene TRBV5-1; D perhaps matches TRBD1 (6 bases). This CDR3 is built from 17 residues. CDR1 and CDR2 from the germline V gene are SGHRS and YFSETQ. Trimming pared 0 bases from V and 1 base from J, leaving 16 bases between. In nucleotides, the CDR3 is TGCGCCAGCAGCTTGGTACGCTTCTGGGGGCCCCAAGAGACCCAGTACTTC. It yields the protein CASSLVRFWGPQETQYF.

CDR3 DNA: TGTGCCAGCAGCTCGAACCCGGAGCTTTTAGGGGGAACTAACTATGGCTACACCTTC. Amino acid sequence: CASSSNPELLGGTNYGYTF. The chain links TRBV5-5 to TRBJ1-2; possible D gene TRBD1, 6 bases. The V gene's germline CDR1 is SGHKS and CDR2 YYEKEE (reference sequence). CDR3 size: 19 residues. Trimming took off 3 bases at V and 0 bases at J, with 24 bases between the two ends.

The gene calls are TRBV28 and TRBJ2-5; a possible D gene is TRBD1 (5 bases). The CDR3 has 12 amino acids. CDR1 and CDR2 (germline): MDHEN, SYDVKM. Trimming removed 10 bases from V and 5 bases from J, with 14 bases in between. This CDR3 is CATKGQVETQYF. In nucleotides, the CDR3 is TGTGCCACCAAGGGGCAGGTGGAGACCCAGTACTTC.

The V gene is TRBV27, the J gene TRBJ1-1, with 8 bases lining up with TRBD1. V was pared by 2 bases and J by 3 bases, with 8 bases of the junction left unmatched. The length of the CDR3 is 16 residues. The germline V gene has CDR1 MNHEY and CDR2 SMNVEV (reference sequence). Here the CDR3 reads CASSLTGGAVYTEAFF. The CDR3 nucleotides are TGTGCCAGCAGTTTAACAGGGGGGGCGGTTTACACTGAAGCTTTCTTT.

The genes are TRBV4-2 and TRBJ1-1; D gene uncertain. This CDR3 is 14 amino acids long. Trimming took 2 bases from V and 4 from J, leaving 11 bases between them. CDR1 is LGHNA, CDR2 YNFKEQ, per germline. CDR3 sequence: CASSQIPFITEAFF. The DNA for the CDR3 is TGTGCCAGCAGCCAAATCCCTTTTATCACTGAAGCTTTCTTT.

The V call is TRBV11-2, the J call TRBJ2-7, with a tentative D call TRBD1 (6 bases). Between the trimmed V and J ends, which lost 1 base and 5 bases, there was a span of 9 bases. Germline CDR1 is SGHAT and CDR2 is FQNNGV. The CDR3 covers 13 residues. CDR3 nucleotides: TGTGCCAGCAGCTTAGCGCAGGGGAACGAGCAGTACTTC. Encoded protein: CASSLAQGNEQYF.

CDR3 sequence reads: CASQRDEQYF. CDR3 bases: TGTGCCAGCCAACGGGACGAGCAGTACTTC. V is TRBV2 and J is TRBJ2-7; D gene unclear. CDR1 is SNHLY and CDR2 is FYNNEI in the germline V gene. The V end was cut by 8 bases, the J end by 5 bases, with 7 bases between. This CDR3 has 10 residues.

CDR3 loop: CAISESGDRGTYEQYF. CDR3 DNA: TGTGCCATCAGTGAGTCTGGAGACAGGGGTACCTACGAGCAGTACTTC. J is TRBJ2-7 and V is TRBV10-3; 8 positions agree with TRBD1. The ends lost 0 bases at V and 2 bases at J; junction bases unmatched: 6. This CDR3 spans 16 amino acids. Germline CDR1 ENHRY, CDR2 SYGVKD.

This clone was seen only once. This chain links TRBV15 with TRBJ1-1; 9 bases agree with TRBD1. With 5 bases clipped from V and 4 bases from J, the junction kept 8 bases outside the gene matches. The germline gives CDR1 LNHNV, CDR2 YYDKDF (reference sequence). The CDR3 runs to 15 residues. The CDR3 sequence: CATSENRGQSTEAFF. Here the CDR3 DNA reads TGTGCCACCAGCGAAAACAGGGGGCAGTCCACTGAAGCTTTCTTT.

This chain connects TRBV5-1 to TRBJ2-1; D is unclear. Trimming left V 0 bases short and J 8 bases short, with 15 bases between. CDR3 size: 15 residues. The germline CDR1 and CDR2 sequences are SGHRS and YFSETQ. The CDR3 here is CASSLAFRMGDEQFF. The CDR3 nucleotides are TGCGCCAGCAGCTTGGCTTTTAGGATGGGCGATGAGCAGTTCTTC.

The chain carries TRBV5-5 and TRBJ1-2; no definite D call. In germline, CDR1 is SGHKS, CDR2 YYEKEE (reference sequence). CDR3 size: 13 residues. The ends were cut back, 0 bases at V and 1 base at J, with 4 bases in the middle. The CDR3 DNA reads TGTGCCAGCAGCTTGGGCAGTAACTATGGCTACACCTTC. Amino acid sequence: CASSLGSNYGYTF.

The V call is TRBV27, the J call TRBJ2-7; 10 bases are a match to TRBD2. The CDR3 is 13 residues long. Germline values: CDR1 MNHEY, CDR2 SMNVEV (reference sequence). V lost 6 bases and J lost 5; bases outside the gene matches: 4. The CDR3, as DNA: TGTGCCAGCAGCTCTAGCGGGGGCGACGAGCAGTACTTC. This codes for CASSSSGGDEQYF.

The chain combines TRBV2 with TRBJ1-1; D is uncertain. Germline values: CDR1 SNHLY, CDR2 FYNNEI. The CDR3 runs 12 residues. V was pared by 7 bases and J by 4 bases, with 10 bases between. The CDR3 protein is CASIWEGTEAFF. DNA of the CDR3: TGTGCCAGCATATGGGAGGGCACTGAAGCTTTCTTT.

In its sample, this clone was seen once. The chain recombines TRBV10-3 with TRBJ2-7, with D possibly matching TRBD2 (5 bases). With 3 bases removed from V and 7 bases from J, the gap between germline ends came to 25 bases. Germline V gene data show CDR1 as ENHRY and CDR2 as SYGVKD. CDR3 length: 17 residues. The CDR3 is CAISDLFVAPYLREQYF. The CDR3 region has the DNA TGTGCCATCAGTGACCTTTTCGTAGCGCCCTATTTAAGGGAGCAGTACTTC.

The CDR3 spells CATGAQGTDTQYF. The CDR3 nucleotides read TGTGCCACAGGAGCACAGGGCACAGATACGCAGTATTTT. V and J are TRBV24-1 and TRBJ2-3; weak D call: TRBD1 (5 bases). The CDR3 loop spans 13 amino acids. The germline V gene encodes CDR1 KGHDR and CDR2 SFDVKD. The germline V and J ends were trimmed by 10 bases and 1 base, with 11 bases remaining between them.

This clone was seen a few times. J is TRBJ2-2 and V is TRBV4-1; D is ambiguous. CDR1 and CDR2 (germline): MGHRA, YSYEKL. This CDR3 is 15 amino acids long. V shed 0 bases and J shed 5 bases, with 10 bases lying between them. CDR3 loop: CASSQDKSRTGELFF. CDR3 in DNA: TGCGCCAGCAGCCAAGATAAGTCCCGGACCGGGGAGCTGTTTTTT.

The rearrangement uses TRBV2 and TRBJ1-5; no definite D call. The CDR3 has 14 residues. Trimming removed 5 bases from V and 3 bases from J, with 11 bases in between. CDR1 is SNHLY, CDR2 FYNNEI, per germline. The CDR3 coding sequence is TGTGCCAGCAGTAAAGGGCAGGTCAATCAGCCCCAGCATTTT. Encoded protein: CASSKGQVNQPQHF. The full variable domain, with the rest looked up from reference TRBV2 and TRBJ1-5, is EPEVTQTPSHQVTQMGQEVILRCVPISNHLYFYWYRQILGQKVEFLVSFYNNEISEKSEIFDDQFSVERPDGSNFTLKIRSTKLEDSAMYFCASSKGQVNQPQHFGDGTRLSIL.

This clone was seen more than once but under ten times. The chain links TRBV9 to TRBJ2-2; D is perhaps TRBD1 (5 bases). Trimming removed 0 bases from V and 6 bases from J, with 6 bases in between. CDR3 length: 13 amino acids. Looked up from germline, CDR1 is SGDLS and CDR2 is YYNGEE. The CDR3 is CASSVEGAGELFF. The CDR3 DNA is TGTGCCAGCAGCGTAGAAGGGGCCGGGGAGCTGTTTTTT.

The J gene is TRBJ1-5, the V gene TRBV28; D unclear. The CDR3 runs 12 residues. Germline-derived CDR1 and CDR2 are MDHEN and SYDVKM. Trimming took off 7 bases at V and 4 bases at J, with 8 bases between the two ends. CDR3 coding DNA: TGTGCCAGCAAAGACTCAAATCAGCCCCAGCATTTT. It specifies CASKDSNQPQHF.

This chain joins TRBV3-1 (or the pseudogene TRBV3-2) and TRBJ2-1; the D gene is possibly TRBD2 (6 bases). This CDR3 region has 18 residues. Trimming left V 0 bases short and J 2 bases short, with 17 bases between. CDR1 and CDR2 from the germline V gene are LGHDT and YNNKEL (reference sequence). The CDR3 coding sequence is TGTGCCAGCAGCCAAGATGCGGCGGGGCGGATAACCTACAATGAGCAGTTCTTC. Translation: CASSQDAAGRITYNEQFF.